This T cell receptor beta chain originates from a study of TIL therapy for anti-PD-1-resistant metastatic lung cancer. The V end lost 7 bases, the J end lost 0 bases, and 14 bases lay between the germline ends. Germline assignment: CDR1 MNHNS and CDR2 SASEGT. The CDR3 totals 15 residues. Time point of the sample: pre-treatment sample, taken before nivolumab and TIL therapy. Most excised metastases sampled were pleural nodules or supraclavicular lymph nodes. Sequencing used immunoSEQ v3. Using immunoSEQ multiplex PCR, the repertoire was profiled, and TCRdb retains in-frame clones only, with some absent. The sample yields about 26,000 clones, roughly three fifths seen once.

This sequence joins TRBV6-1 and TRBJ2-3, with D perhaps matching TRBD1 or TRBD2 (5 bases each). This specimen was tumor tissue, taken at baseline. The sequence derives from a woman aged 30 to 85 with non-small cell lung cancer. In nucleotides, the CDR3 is TGTGCCAGCAATTTGGGGGAAACTAGCACAGATACGCAGTATTTT. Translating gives CASNLGETSTDTQYF.